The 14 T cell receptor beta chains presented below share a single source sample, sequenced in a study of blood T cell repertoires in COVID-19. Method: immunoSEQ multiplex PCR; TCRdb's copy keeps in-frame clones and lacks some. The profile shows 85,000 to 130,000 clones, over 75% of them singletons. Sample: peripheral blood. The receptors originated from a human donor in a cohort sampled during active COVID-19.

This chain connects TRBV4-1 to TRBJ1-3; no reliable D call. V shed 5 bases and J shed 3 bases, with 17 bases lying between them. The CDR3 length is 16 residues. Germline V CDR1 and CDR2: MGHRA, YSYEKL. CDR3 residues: CASSFEPRELGNTIYF. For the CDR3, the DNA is TGCGCCAGCAGCTTCGAGCCCCGGGAGCTTGGAAACACCATATATTTT.

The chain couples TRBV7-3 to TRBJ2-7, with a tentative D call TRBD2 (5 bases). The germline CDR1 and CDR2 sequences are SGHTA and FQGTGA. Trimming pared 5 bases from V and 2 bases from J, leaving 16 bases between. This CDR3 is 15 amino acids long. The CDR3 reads CASSPSTAETYEQYF. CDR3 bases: TGTGCCAGCAGCCCCTCCACAGCGGAGACCTACGAGCAGTACTTC.

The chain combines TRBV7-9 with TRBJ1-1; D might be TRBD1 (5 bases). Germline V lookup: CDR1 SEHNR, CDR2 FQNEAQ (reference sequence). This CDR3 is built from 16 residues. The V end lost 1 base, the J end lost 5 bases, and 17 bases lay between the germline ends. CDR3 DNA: TGTGCCAGCAGCTTAGGAAGATCCGGGAGGGGTACTGAAGCTTTCTTT. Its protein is CASSLGRSGRGTEAFF.

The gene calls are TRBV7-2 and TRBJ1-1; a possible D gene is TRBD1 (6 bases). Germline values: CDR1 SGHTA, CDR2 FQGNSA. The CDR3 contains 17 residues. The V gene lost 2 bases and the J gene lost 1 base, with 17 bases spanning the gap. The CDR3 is CASSLPLTGHSNTEAFF. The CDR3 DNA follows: TGTGCCAGCAGCTTACCGCTGACGGGACACTCGAACACTGAAGCTTTCTTT.

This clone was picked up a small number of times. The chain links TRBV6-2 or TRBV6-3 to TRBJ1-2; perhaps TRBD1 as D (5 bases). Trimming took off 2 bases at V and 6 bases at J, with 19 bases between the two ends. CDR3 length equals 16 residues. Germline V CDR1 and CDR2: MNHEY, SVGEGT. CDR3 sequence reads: CASSYRGAQMDHGYTF. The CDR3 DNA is TGTGCCAGCAGTTACCGTGGGGCGCAAATGGACCATGGCTACACCTTC.

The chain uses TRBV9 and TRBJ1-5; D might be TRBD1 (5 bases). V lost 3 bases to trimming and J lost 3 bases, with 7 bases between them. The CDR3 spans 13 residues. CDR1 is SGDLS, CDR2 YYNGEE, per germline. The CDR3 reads CASSARANQPQHF. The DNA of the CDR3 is TGTGCCAGCAGCGCCAGGGCCAATCAGCCCCAGCATTTT.

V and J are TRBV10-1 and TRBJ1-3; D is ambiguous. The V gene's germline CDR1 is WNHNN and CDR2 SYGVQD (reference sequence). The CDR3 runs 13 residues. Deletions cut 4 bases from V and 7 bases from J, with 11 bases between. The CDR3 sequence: CASSGGERNTIYF. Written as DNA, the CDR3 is TGCGCCAGCAGTGGCGGGGAGAGGAACACCATATATTTT.

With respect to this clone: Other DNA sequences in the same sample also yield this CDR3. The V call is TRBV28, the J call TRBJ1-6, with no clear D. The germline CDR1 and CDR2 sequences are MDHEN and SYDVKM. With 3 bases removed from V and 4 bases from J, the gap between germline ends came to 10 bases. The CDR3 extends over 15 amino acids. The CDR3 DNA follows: TGTGCCAGCAGTTTTGGCGGGAGTTATAATTCACCCCTCCACTTT. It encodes CASSFGGSYNSPLHF.

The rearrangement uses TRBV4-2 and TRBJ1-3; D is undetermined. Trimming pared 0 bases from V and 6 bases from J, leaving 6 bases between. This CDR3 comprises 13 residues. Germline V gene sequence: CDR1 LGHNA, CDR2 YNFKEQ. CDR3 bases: TGTGCCAGCAGCCAAGAAACAGAAAACACCATATATTTT. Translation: CASSQETENTIYF.

This CDR3 reads CASQMRDRGPGLPRNEKLFF. CDR3 bases: TGTGCCAGTCAGATGCGGGACAGGGGGCCCGGTCTCCCCCGGAATGAAAAACTGTTTTTT. The chain couples TRBV28 to TRBJ1-4, with 12 bases that match TRBD1. The CDR3 sequence is 20 residues long. The germline V gene has CDR1 MDHEN and CDR2 SYDVKM. Germline trimming cut 9 bases from V and 5 bases from J; bases unmatched to any gene: 22.

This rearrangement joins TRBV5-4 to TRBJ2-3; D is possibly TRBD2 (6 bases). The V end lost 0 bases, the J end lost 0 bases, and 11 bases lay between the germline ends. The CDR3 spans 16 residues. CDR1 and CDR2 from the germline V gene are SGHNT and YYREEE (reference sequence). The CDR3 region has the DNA TGTGCCAGCAGCTTGGGCGGGAAAAGTAGCACAGATACGCAGTATTTT. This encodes CASSLGGKSSTDTQYF.

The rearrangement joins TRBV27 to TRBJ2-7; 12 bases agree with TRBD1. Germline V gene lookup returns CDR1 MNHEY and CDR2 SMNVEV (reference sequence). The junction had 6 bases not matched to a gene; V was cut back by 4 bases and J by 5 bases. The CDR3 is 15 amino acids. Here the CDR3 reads CASSYWGQGANEQYF. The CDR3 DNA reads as TGTGCCAGCAGTTATTGGGGACAGGGGGCAAACGAGCAGTACTTC.

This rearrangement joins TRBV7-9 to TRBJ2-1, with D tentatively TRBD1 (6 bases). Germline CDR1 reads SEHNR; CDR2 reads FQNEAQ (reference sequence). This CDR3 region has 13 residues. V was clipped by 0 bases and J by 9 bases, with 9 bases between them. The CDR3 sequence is CASSLAPRGEQFF. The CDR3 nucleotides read TGTGCCAGCAGCTTAGCGCCCAGGGGTGAGCAGTTCTTC.

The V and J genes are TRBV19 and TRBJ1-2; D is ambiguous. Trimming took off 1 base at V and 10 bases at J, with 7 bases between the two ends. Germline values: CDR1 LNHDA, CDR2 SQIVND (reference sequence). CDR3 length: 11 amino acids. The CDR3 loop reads CASSIGAAYTF. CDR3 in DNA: TGTGCCAGTAGTATAGGAGCGGCCTACACCTTC.